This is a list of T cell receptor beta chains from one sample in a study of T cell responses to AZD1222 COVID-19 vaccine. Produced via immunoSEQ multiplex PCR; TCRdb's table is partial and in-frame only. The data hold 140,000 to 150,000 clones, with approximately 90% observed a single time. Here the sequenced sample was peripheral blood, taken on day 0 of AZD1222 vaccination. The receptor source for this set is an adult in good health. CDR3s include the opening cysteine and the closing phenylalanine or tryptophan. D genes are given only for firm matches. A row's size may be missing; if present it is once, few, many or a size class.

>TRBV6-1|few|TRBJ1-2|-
CASSEVPGGANYGYTF
TGTGCCAGCAGTGAAGTCCCCGGCGGGGCTAACTATGGCTACACCTTC
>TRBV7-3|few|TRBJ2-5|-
CASSLTYRETQYF
TGTGCCAGCAGCTTAACATATCGGGAGACCCAGTACTTC
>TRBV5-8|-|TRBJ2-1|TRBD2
CASSTPSGGAYNEQFF
TGTGCCAGCAGCACTCCCAGCGGGGGGGCCTACAATGAGCAGTTCTTC
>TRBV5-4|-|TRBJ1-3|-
CASSLDRSGNTIYF
TGTGCCAGCAGCTTGGACAGGTCTGGAAACACCATATATTTT
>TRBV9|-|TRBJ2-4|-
CASSPRGTVAKNIQYF
TGTGCCAGCAGCCCCCGAGGGACGGTAGCCAAAAACATTCAGTACTTC
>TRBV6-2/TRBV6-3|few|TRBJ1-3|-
CASSRTVGPGNTIYF
TGTGCCAGCAGTCGGACCGTGGGGCCCGGAAACACCATATATTTT
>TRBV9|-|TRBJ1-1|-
CASSAQGRTEAFF
TGTGCCAGCAGCGCTCAGGGAAGAACTGAAGCTTTCTTT
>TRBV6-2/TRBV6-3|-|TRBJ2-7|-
CASSYPSRSGVTYEQYF
TGTGCCAGCAGTTACCCTTCTAGATCCGGGGTGACCTACGAGCAGTACTTC
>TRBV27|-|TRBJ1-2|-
CASSPLDPQGNGYTF
TGTGCCAGCTCCCCCCTGGACCCCCAGGGGAATGGCTACACCTTC
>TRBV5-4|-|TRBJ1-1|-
CASSLEWGGTEAFF
TGTGCCAGCAGCCTGGAGTGGGGTGGCACTGAAGCTTTCTTT
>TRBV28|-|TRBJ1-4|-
CASSFRVEKLFF
TGTGCCAGCAGTTTCAGGGTGGAAAAACTGTTTTTT
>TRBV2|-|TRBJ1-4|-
CASKTASSTNEKLFF
TGTGCCAGCAAGACAGCATCCTCAACTAATGAAAAACTGTTTTTT
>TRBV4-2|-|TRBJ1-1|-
CASSPTGTMNTEAFF
TGTGCCAGCAGCCCTACAGGGACCATGAACACTGAAGCTTTCTTT
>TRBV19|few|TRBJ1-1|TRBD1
CASNPTGGGGTEAFF
TGTGCCAGTAATCCTACAGGGGGTGGGGGCACTGAAGCTTTCTTT
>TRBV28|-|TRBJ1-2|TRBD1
CASSLHRGYGYTF
TGTGCCAGCAGTTTGCACAGGGGTTATGGCTACACCTTC
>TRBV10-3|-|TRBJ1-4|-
CAISVRAEEKLFF
TGTGCCATCAGTGTCCGGGCGGAGGAAAAACTGTTTTTT
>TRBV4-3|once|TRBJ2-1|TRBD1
CASSHPGTGQPEQFF
TGCGCCAGCAGCCACCCTGGGACAGGCCAGCCTGAGCAGTTCTTC
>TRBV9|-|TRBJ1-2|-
CASSVVTESGYTF
TGTGCCAGCAGCGTAGTAACCGAGAGTGGCTACACCTTC
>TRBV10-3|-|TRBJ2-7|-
CAIRDTGYEQYF
TGTGCCATCAGAGATACAGGCTACGAGCAGTACTTC
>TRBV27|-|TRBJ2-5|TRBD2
CASSSSGVVETQYF
TGTGCCAGCAGTTCCAGCGGGGTCGTGGAGACCCAGTACTTC
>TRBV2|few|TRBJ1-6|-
CASWLRSSYNSPLHF
TGTGCCAGCTGGCTCAGGAGCTCCTATAATTCACCCCTCCACTTT
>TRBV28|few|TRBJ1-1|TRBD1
CASSSGQGGTEAFF
TGTGCCAGCAGTTCCGGACAGGGGGGCACTGAAGCTTTCTTT
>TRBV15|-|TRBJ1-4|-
CATSSRGFYNEKLFF
TGTGCCACCAGTTCACGGGGCTTCTATAATGAAAAACTGTTTTTT
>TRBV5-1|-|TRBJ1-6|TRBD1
CASSSRDRDSPLHF
TGCGCCAGCAGCTCCCGGGACAGAGATTCACCCCTCCACTTT
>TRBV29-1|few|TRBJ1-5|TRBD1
CSVSGGQGSNQPQHF
TGCAGCGTGAGCGGTGGACAGGGGAGCAATCAGCCCCAGCATTTT
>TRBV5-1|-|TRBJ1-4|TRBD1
CASSSPTGANNEKLFF
TGCGCCAGCAGCTCGCCGACAGGGGCGAATAATGAAAAACTGTTTTTT
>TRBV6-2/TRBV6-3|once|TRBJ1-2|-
CASSPKGWANYGYTF
TGTGCCAGCAGTCCAAAGGGGTGGGCTAACTATGGCTACACCTTC
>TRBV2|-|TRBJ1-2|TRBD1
CASSEAAGQGNYGYTF
TGTGCCAGCAGTGAAGCCGCGGGACAGGGGAACTATGGCTACACCTTC
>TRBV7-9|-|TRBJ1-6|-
CASSLRTAYNSPLHF
TGTGCCAGCAGCTTGAGGACAGCCTATAATTCACCCCTCCACTTT
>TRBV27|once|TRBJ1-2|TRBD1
CASSFLTGGASNGYTF
TGTGCCAGCAGTTTTCTGACAGGGGGCGCTTCAAATGGCTACACCTTC
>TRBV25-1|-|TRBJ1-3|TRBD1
CASTSTGGPGGNTIYF
TGTGCCAGCACTTCGACAGGGGGGCCGGGTGGAAACACCATATATTTT
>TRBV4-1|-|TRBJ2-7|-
CASSQDPGHYEQYF
TGCGCCAGCAGCCAAGATCCAGGACATTACGAGCAGTACTTC
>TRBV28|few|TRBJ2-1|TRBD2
CASNGGAQDNEQFF
TGTGCCAGCAACGGGGGGGCTCAGGACAATGAGCAGTTCTTC
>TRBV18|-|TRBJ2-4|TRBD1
CASSPQGQGADIQYF
TGTGCCAGCTCACCACAGGGACAGGGGGCTGACATTCAGTACTTC
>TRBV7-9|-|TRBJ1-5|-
CASSLTGNQPQHF
TGTGCCAGCAGCTTGACAGGCAATCAGCCCCAGCATTTT
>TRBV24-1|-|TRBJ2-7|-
CATSDSRANYEQYF
TGTGCCACCAGTGACTCCAGGGCTAACTACGAGCAGTACTTC
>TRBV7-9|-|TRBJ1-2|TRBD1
CASSLRRGQGPINTYGYTF
TGTGCCAGCAGCTTAAGGAGAGGACAGGGGCCTATTAACACCTATGGCTACACCTTC
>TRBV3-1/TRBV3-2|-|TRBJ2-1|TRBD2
CASSLAPGGGWNEQFF
TGTGCCAGCAGCCTCGCCCCTGGCGGGGGGTGGAATGAGCAGTTCTTC
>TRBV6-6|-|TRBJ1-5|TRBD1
CASSGQGGRQAPHF
TGTGCCAGCAGTGGACAAGGGGGCCGCCAGGCCCCGCATTTT
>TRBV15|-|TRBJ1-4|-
CATSGLLSGAEKLFF
TGTGCCACCAGCGGGCTTCTGTCTGGGGCTGAAAAACTGTTTTTT
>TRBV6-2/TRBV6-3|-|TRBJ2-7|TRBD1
CASSFLGTGNYEQYF
TGTGCCAGCAGTTTCCTCGGGACAGGGAACTACGAGCAGTACTTC
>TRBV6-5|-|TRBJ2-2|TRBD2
CASSPKTSGEKELFF
TGTGCCAGCAGTCCTAAGACTAGCGGGGAGAAGGAGCTGTTTTTT
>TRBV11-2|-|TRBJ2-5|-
CASSLGEQETQYF
TGTGCCAGCAGCTTAGGGGAGCAAGAGACCCAGTACTTC